Following are 23 T cell receptor beta chains from one sample sequenced in a study of blood T cell repertoires in COVID-19. Method: immunoSEQ multiplex PCR; TCRdb's copy keeps in-frame clones and lacks some. The table shows fewer than 350,000 clones, with approximately 85% occurring only once. Sequenced input: PBMCs or T cells enriched from blood (not recorded which). Receptor source: a woman aged 25 to 39 who had recovered from COVID-19.

V usage is TRBV3-1 (or the pseudogene TRBV3-2) and J usage is TRBJ2-5; 9 positions match TRBD1. V was pared by 1 base and J by 1 base, with 1 base of the junction left unmatched. This CDR3 is built from 15 residues. The germline V gene has CDR1 LGHDT and CDR2 YNNKEL (reference sequence). The CDR3 DNA reads as TGTGCCAGCAGCCAAGGGGACAGGGCCCAAGAGACCCAGTACTTC. Amino acid sequence: CASSQGDRAQETQYF.

CDR3 bases: TGTGCCAGCAGCTTCCATGGGGCTGAAAAACTGTTTTTT. Protein sequence: CASSFHGAEKLFF. V is TRBV11-3 and J is TRBJ1-4; a possible D gene is TRBD1 (5 bases). Germline loops: CDR1 SGHNT, CDR2 YENEEA. V shed 3 bases and J shed 7 bases, with 9 bases lying between them. The CDR3 totals 13 residues.

The chain uses TRBV7-9 and TRBJ2-2, with 10 nucleotides matching TRBD1. Trimming at V came to 4 bases and at J to 3 bases, leaving 5 bases not matched to a gene. The CDR3 covers 16 residues. Germline CDR1 and CDR2: SEHNR and FQNEAQ (reference sequence). This CDR3 is CASSSPTGGYTGELFF. In DNA, the CDR3 is TGTGCCAGCAGCTCTCCGACAGGGGGCTACACCGGGGAGCTGTTTTTT.

V gene TRBV12-3 or TRBV12-4 combines with J gene TRBJ1-2; maybe TRBD1 (5 bases). Trimming shortened V by 7 bases and J by 6 bases, and 15 bases separated the two germline ends. The CDR3 extends over 13 amino acids. CDR3 region: CASTLGGKHGYTF. In nucleotides, the CDR3 is TGTGCCAGCACCCTGGGGGGAAAGCATGGCTACACCTTC.

The chain uses TRBV27 and TRBJ1-2; TRBD1 aligns across 10 bases. CDR1 is MNHEY and CDR2 is SMNVEV in the germline V gene (reference sequence). Trimming removed 5 bases from V and 4 bases from J; junction bases left unmatched: 10. The CDR3 has 16 residues. Written as DNA, the CDR3 is TGTGCCAGCAGTGCCTCCCCGGGACAGGGGACCTATGGCTACACCTTC. Translating gives CASSASPGQGTYGYTF.

The chain links TRBV13 to TRBJ2-7; D not certain. Germline CDR1 is PRHDT and CDR2 is FYEKMQ (reference sequence). This CDR3 has 15 residues. Trimming cost V 3 bases and J 2 bases, with 14 bases left between them. In nucleotides, the CDR3 is TGTGCCAGCAGCTTTTTTTTAGTTTCAACCTACGAGCAGTACTTC. Encoded protein: CASSFFLVSTYEQYF. Filled out from reference TRBV13 and TRBJ2-7, the complete variable domain reads AAGVIQSPRHLIKEKRETATLKCYPIPRHDTVYWYQQGPGQDPQFLISFYEKMQSDKGSIPDRFSAQQFSDYHSELNMSSLELGDSALYFCASSFFLVSTYEQYFGPGTRLTVT.

V and J are TRBV21-1 and TRBJ1-1; TRBD1, as called in the table, went unchecked against the DNA. TRBV21-1 is recorded as a pseudogene. The length of the CDR3 is 15 residues. The CDR3 DNA follows: TGTGCCAGCAGCAAAGTTGGCAGGGGGGACACTGAAGCTTTCTTT. Translation gives CASSKVGRGDTEAFF.

The chain has TRBV9 and TRBJ2-3, with 12 bases lining up with TRBD2. Germline CDR1 and CDR2: SGDLS and YYNGEE. The CDR3 is 17 amino acids. Unmatched junction bases numbered 8, after V lost 4 bases and J lost 2 bases. The CDR3 sequence: CASSLTGLAGLTDTQYF. Here the CDR3 DNA reads TGTGCCAGCAGCCTAACAGGACTAGCGGGACTCACAGATACGCAGTATTTT.

This chain links TRBV19 with TRBJ1-6; TRBD1 aligns across 10 bases. Per the germline V gene, CDR1 is LNHDA and CDR2 is SQIVND (reference sequence). This CDR3 has 13 amino acids. V trimming: 5 bases; J trimming: 8 bases; junction bases outside the gene matches: 0. CDR3 residues: CASSGQGDSPLHF. The CDR3 DNA follows: TGTGCCAGTAGTGGACAGGGGGATTCACCCCTCCACTTT. The entire variable domain, with the rest obtained from reference TRBV19 and TRBJ1-6, is as follows: DGGITQSPKYLFRKEGQNVTLSCEQNLNHDAMYWYRQDPGQGLRLIYYSQIVNDFQKGDIAEGYSVSREKKESFPLTVTSAQKNPTAFYLCASSGQGDSPLHFGNGTRLTVT.

The chain employs TRBV9 and TRBJ2-2; D perhaps matches TRBD1 (5 bases). The CDR3 is 15 residues long. Trimming shortened V by 6 bases and J by 7 bases, and 19 bases separated the two germline ends. Germline assignment: CDR1 SGDLS and CDR2 YYNGEE. CDR3 coding DNA: TGTGCCAGCAACGCCAAAGTAACAGGTGGCGGGGAGCTGTTTTTT. Translating gives CASNAKVTGGGELFF.

This sequence joins TRBV19 and TRBJ2-1, with D perhaps TRBD1 (6 bases). CDR1 is LNHDA and CDR2 is SQIVND in the germline V gene (reference sequence). The CDR3 is made up of 14 amino acids. Trimming stripped 5 bases from V and 8 bases from J, with 16 bases between. The CDR3 spells CASSAGTRGDEQFF. The DNA for the CDR3 is TGTGCCAGTAGTGCCGGGACCAGGGGCGATGAGCAGTTCTTC.

The V call is TRBV4-1, the J call TRBJ1-2, with D maybe TRBD1 (5 bases). The CDR3 loop spans 14 amino acids. Germline CDR1 MGHRA, CDR2 YSYEKL. V lost 4 bases and J lost 6, with 15 bases in between. The CDR3 bases are TGCGCCAGCAGCCCAACAATTCCAGGGAATGGCTACACCTTC. Protein sequence: CASSPTIPGNGYTF.

This rearrangement joins TRBV19 to TRBJ1-1, with unresolved D. Germline V gene data show CDR1 as LNHDA and CDR2 as SQIVND (reference sequence). Between the trimmed V and J ends, which lost 3 bases and 1 base, there was a span of 9 bases. The CDR3 totals 14 residues. CDR3 sequence: CASSMERRNTEAFF. In DNA form, the CDR3 reads TGTGCCAGTAGTATGGAACGGAGGAACACTGAAGCTTTCTTT.

The chain links TRBV11-2 to TRBJ2-7; no reliable D call. V was trimmed by 5 bases and J by 6 bases, leaving 14 bases between them. The V gene's germline CDR1 is SGHAT and CDR2 FQNNGV. This CDR3 region has 13 residues. CDR3 residues: CASSAPAPGEQYF. For the CDR3, the DNA is TGTGCCAGCAGCGCCCCAGCCCCGGGCGAGCAGTACTTC.

The chain couples TRBV7-9 to TRBJ2-7; 7 nucleotides agree with TRBD1. This CDR3 is built from 13 residues. The J segment lost 2 bases and the V segment lost 5 bases, leaving 3 bases of the junction unmatched. Germline CDR1 and CDR2: SEHNR and FQNEAQ (reference sequence). The chain's CDR3 is CASSGDRAYEQYF. The CDR3 bases are TGTGCCAGCAGCGGGGACAGAGCCTACGAGCAGTACTTC.

The chain carries TRBV10-2 and TRBJ2-1; the match to TRBD2 covers 12 bases. The V gene's germline CDR1 is WSHSY and CDR2 SAAADI. The length of the CDR3 is 18 residues. V lost 0 bases, J lost 9 bases, and 12 bases stayed unmatched. CDR3 protein: CASSESRLAGVDGGEQFF. The CDR3 DNA follows: TGCGCCAGCAGTGAGTCTCGACTAGCGGGAGTGGACGGTGGTGAGCAGTTCTTC.

The chain couples TRBV4-3 to TRBJ1-1, with D perhaps TRBD1 (5 bases). Germline V gene data show CDR1 as LGHNA and CDR2 as YSLEER. There are 19 residues in the CDR3. Between the trimmed V and J ends, which lost 1 base and 0 bases, there was a span of 21 bases. The CDR3 sequence is CASSQGTGTVDSMNTEAFF. Here the CDR3 DNA reads TGCGCCAGCAGCCAAGGAACAGGAACCGTCGACTCGATGAACACTGAAGCTTTCTTT.

V usage is TRBV7-8 and J usage is TRBJ2-3; D is perhaps TRBD1 (5 bases). This CDR3 region has 16 residues. Germline CDR1 is SGHVS and CDR2 is FQNEAQ. Trimming removed 5 bases at V and 2 bases at J, with 17 bases between. CDR3 coding DNA: TGTGCCAGCAGCGTACGCTTGACAGACCCCACAGATACGCAGTATTTT. The encoded protein is CASSVRLTDPTDTQYF.

Points on this clone: A junction boundary mismatches the germline segment, possibly from a read error. The chain combines TRBV9 with TRBJ2-3, with 9 positions matching TRBD1. Germline lookup yields CDR1 SGDLS and CDR2 YYNGEE. CDR3 size: 14 residues. This CDR3 reads CASSPGQGQDTRYF. In nucleotides, the CDR3 is TGTGCCAGCAGCCCGGGACAGGGACAAGATACGCGGTATTTT. The complete variable domain, with remaining parts taken from reference TRBV9 and TRBJ2-3, reads DSGVTQTPKHLITATGQRVTLRCSPRSGDLSVYWYQQSLDQGLQFLIQYYNGEERAKGNILERFSAQQFPDLHSELNLSSLELGDSALYFCASSPGQGQDTRYFGPGTRLTVL.

This chain joins TRBV28 and TRBJ1-3; a possible D gene is TRBD1 (5 bases). V lost 6 bases and J lost 4, with 22 bases in between. CDR3 size: 17 residues. In germline, CDR1 is MDHEN, CDR2 SYDVKM. The CDR3 bases are TGTGCCAGCAGCTCACGGATGGGGCTGTGGGGCGGAAACACCATATATTTT. Translation gives CASSSRMGLWGGNTIYF.

V gene TRBV6-1 combines with J gene TRBJ2-7, with 8 bases identical to TRBD1. The CDR3 runs 14 residues. Germline loops: CDR1 MNHNS, CDR2 SASEGT. The ends lost 3 bases at V and 3 bases at J; junction bases unmatched: 4. CDR3 bases: TGTGCCAGCAGTGAGACAGGGGAGGTCTACGAGCAGTACTTC. Translated, it gives CASSETGEVYEQYF.

The rearrangement links TRBV6-5 to TRBJ2-7, with a tentative D call TRBD2 (5 bases). CDR1 is MNHEY and CDR2 is SVGAGI in the germline V gene. This CDR3 has 13 residues. Between the trimmed V and J ends, which lost 8 bases and 5 bases, there was a span of 16 bases. The CDR3 DNA sequence: TGTGCCAGCGCTATCCGGGAATCGAACGAGCAGTACTTC. It specifies CASAIRESNEQYF.

The chain joins TRBV19 to TRBJ2-1; a possible D gene is TRBD2 (6 bases). The CDR3 runs 15 residues. The V end was cut by 3 bases, the J end by 5 bases, with 14 bases between. CDR1 and CDR2 from the germline V gene are LNHDA and SQIVND (reference sequence). CDR3 nucleotides: TGTGCCAGTAGTATCGGCGGGACCAAAAACAATGAGCAGTTCTTC. Its translation: CASSIGGTKNNEQFF. The full variable domain, with the rest looked up from reference TRBV19 and TRBJ2-1, is DGGITQSPKYLFRKEGQNVTLSCEQNLNHDAMYWYRQDPGQGLRLIYYSQIVNDFQKGDIAEGYSVSREKKESFPLTVTSAQKNPTAFYLCASSIGGTKNNEQFFGPGTRLTVL.